The subject of this entry is one T cell receptor (beta chain). Its cognate antigen is unknown. The data were obtained in a study of Ad26.COV2.S vaccination and SARS-CoV-2 variants. Clones were read by immunoSEQ multiplex PCR, and TCRdb kept only the in-frame ones, dropping some. The sample records about 420,000 clones, more than 75% being singletons. Germline lookup yields CDR1 SGHTA and CDR2 FQGNSA. The CDR3 is 14 residues long. Trimming left V 7 bases short and J 0 bases short, with 12 bases between. Treatment given: around 19 received Ad26.COV2.S at low or high dose, single or two shots; about 5 received placebo; per-sample allocation not given. Sampling occurred on day 63 after the first vaccine or placebo injection. General study results and limits: Compared with placebo recipients, vaccine recipients had higher spike-specific TCR breadth.

The receptor was derived from a person between 18 and 65 years old who received the Ad26.COV2.S COVID-19 vaccine or a placebo. The rearrangement joins TRBV7-2 to TRBJ1-1, with a tentative D call TRBD1 (6 bases). This specimen consisted of peripheral blood, obtained in a trial of Ad26.COV2.S vaccine versus placebo. The CDR3 protein is CASTQEGVNTEAFF. Here the CDR3 DNA reads TGTGCCAGCACCCAAGAGGGGGTGAACACTGAAGCTTTCTTT.